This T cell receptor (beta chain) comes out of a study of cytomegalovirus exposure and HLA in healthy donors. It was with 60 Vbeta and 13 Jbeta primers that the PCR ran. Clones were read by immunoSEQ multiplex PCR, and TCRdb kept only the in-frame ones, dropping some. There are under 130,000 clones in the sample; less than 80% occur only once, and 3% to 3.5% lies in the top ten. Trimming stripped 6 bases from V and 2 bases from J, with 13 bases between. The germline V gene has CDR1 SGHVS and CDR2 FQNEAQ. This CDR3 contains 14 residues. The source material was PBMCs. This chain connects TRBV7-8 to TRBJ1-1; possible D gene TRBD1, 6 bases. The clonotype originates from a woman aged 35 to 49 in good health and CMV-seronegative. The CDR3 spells CASSYRDLNTEAFF. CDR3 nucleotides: TGTGCCAGCAGTTACAGGGATTTAAACACTGAAGCTTTCTTT.